The 26 T cell receptor beta chains below come from one sample, sequenced in a study of T-cell reconstitution after alpha-beta-depleted transplantation in children. Library preparation (for TCRbeta) was performed with unique molecular identifiers. TCRdb ran MiXCR on the PCR reads and lists one entry per CDR3 protein. The sample lists roughly 670,000 distinct CDR3 sequences; roughly 14% were seen once. The material sequenced was PBMCs, taken before TCRalphabeta/CD19-depleted stem cell transplant. These receptors all come from a girl aged 2 to 10 with congenital amegakaryocytic thrombocytopenia, due to receive a stem cell transplant.

V and J are TRBV30 and TRBJ2-4; no firm D call. The germline V and J ends were trimmed by 0 bases and 4 bases, with 13 bases remaining between them. CDR3 length: 15 residues. Germline V gene sequence: CDR1 GTSNPN, CDR2 SVGIG (reference sequence). The CDR3 DNA reads as TGTGCCTGGAGTGTAGGTAGAGCAGATAAAAACATTCAGTACTTC. This encodes CAWSVGRADKNIQYF. The complete variable domain, with remaining parts taken from reference TRBV30 and TRBJ2-4, reads SQTIHQWPATLVQPVGSPLSLECTVEGTSNPNLYWYRQAAGRGLQLLFYSVGIGQISSEVPQNLSASRPQDRQFILSSKKLLLSDSGFYLCAWSVGRADKNIQYFGAGTRLSVL.

The genes are TRBV5-1 and TRBJ2-5; D might be TRBD1 (6 bases). Germline V lookup: CDR1 SGHRS, CDR2 YFSETQ. V was trimmed by 3 bases and J by 3 bases, leaving 18 bases between them. CDR3 length: 16 amino acids. CDR3 DNA sequence: TGCGCCAGCAGCTCGACCCCCGGACAGCCAGAAGAGACCCAGTACTTC. This codes for CASSSTPGQPEETQYF.

The V call is TRBV20-1, the J call TRBJ1-5; a possible D gene is TRBD1 (5 bases). The CDR3 covers 13 residues. Trimming removed 6 bases at V and 4 bases at J, with 13 bases between. CDR1 and CDR2 from the germline V gene are DFQATT and SNEGSKA (reference sequence). The CDR3 reads CSAQQDANQPQHF. The DNA of the CDR3 is TGCAGTGCCCAACAGGACGCAAATCAGCCCCAGCATTTT.

There are many counts of this clonotype. The chain links TRBV20-1 to TRBJ2-1; D is unresolved. The CDR3 loop spans 12 amino acids. Germline CDR1 and CDR2: DFQATT and SNEGSKA (reference sequence). V lost 4 bases and J lost 5, with 9 bases in between. The CDR3 DNA is TGCAGTGCTACCATAATAAACAATGAGCAGTTCTTC. Translation gives CSATIINNEQFF.

The sample holds many counts of this clonotype. The chain carries TRBV10-2 and TRBJ2-1; 8 nucleotides line up with TRBD2. The J segment lost 0 bases and the V segment lost 8 bases, leaving 3 bases of the junction unmatched. The germline V gene has CDR1 WSHSY and CDR2 SAAADI. The CDR3 totals 14 residues. CDR3 DNA: TGCGCCAGCCACCTAGCGGGCTCCTACAATGAGCAGTTCTTC. This encodes CASHLAGSYNEQFF.

This clonotype was detected only a few times. CDR3 loop: CSVGAARGESPQHF. In DNA, the CDR3 is TGCAGCGTTGGGGCCGCCAGGGGAGAATCGCCCCAGCATTTT. The rearrangement joins TRBV29-1 to TRBJ1-5, with D perhaps matching TRBD1 (6 bases). Germline values: CDR1 SQVTM, CDR2 ANQGSEA. The V gene lost 4 bases and the J gene lost 9 bases, with 19 bases spanning the gap. CDR3 length equals 14 residues.

This clonotype was seen only a few times. The genes are TRBV7-9 and TRBJ2-1, with D possibly being TRBD2 (6 bases). V was cut by 8 bases and J by 8 bases, with 16 bases left in between. Germline V gives CDR1 SEHNR, CDR2 FQNEAQ (reference sequence). CDR3 size: 13 residues. The CDR3 nucleotides are TGTGCCAGCGCGGACGGGAGTACTGATGAGCAGTTCTTC. Amino acids: CASADGSTDEQFF.

V usage is TRBV18 and J usage is TRBJ2-3; D is unresolved. V gave up 8 bases and J gave up 4 bases, with 10 bases separating them. CDR1 KGHSH and CDR2 LQKENI come from the germline V gene. This CDR3 is 12 amino acids long. The DNA of the CDR3 is TGTGCCAGCGAGGCCCGCGCAGATACGCAGTATTTT. Amino acid sequence: CASEARADTQYF.

In this sample, this clonotype turned up many times. The chain joins TRBV29-1 to TRBJ2-3, with D possibly being TRBD1 or TRBD2 (5 bases each). Germline lookup yields CDR1 SQVTM and CDR2 ANQGSEA. Trimming cost V 4 bases and J 4 bases, with 12 bases left between them. The CDR3 covers 13 residues. The CDR3 loop is CSVAGRVADTQYF. Written as DNA, the CDR3 is TGCAGCGTTGCGGGGCGCGTCGCAGATACGCAGTATTTT.

This clonotype was seen repeatedly, ten times or more. The CDR3 sequence is CATSDPGDEQFF. The DNA of the CDR3 is TGTGCCACCAGTGATCCGGGGGATGAGCAGTTCTTC. This chain connects TRBV24-1 to TRBJ2-1; TRBD2 might be the D (6 bases). From germline, CDR1 is KGHDR and CDR2 SFDVKD. This CDR3 is built from 12 residues. Trimming took off 3 bases at V and 8 bases at J, with 7 bases between the two ends.

This clonotype was seen repeatedly, ten times or more. The germline gene is not matched at one end of the junction; a read error may be the cause. The chain combines TRBV20-1 with TRBJ2-3; 14 positions agree with TRBD2. The CDR3 totals 17 residues. CDR1 and CDR2 (germline): DFQATT, SNEGSKA (reference sequence). CDR3 sequence: CSARAGTSGSGTDTQYF. For the CDR3, the DNA is TGCAGTGCCAGAGCCGGGACTAGCGGGAGTGGTACAGATACGCAGTATTTT.

This clonotype was counted at least ten times. The chain employs TRBV5-1 and TRBJ2-2; D not certain. Trimming removed 2 bases from V and 0 bases from J, with 5 bases in between. The CDR3 runs 14 residues. Germline V gives CDR1 SGHRS, CDR2 YFSETQ. As DNA, the CDR3 is TGCGCCAGCAGCTTTTCCCCGAACACCGGGGAGCTGTTTTTT. Its protein is CASSFSPNTGELFF.

On this clonotype: The junction differs from germline at one of its ends, possibly a read error. The chain carries TRBV4-1 and TRBJ2-3; D gene unclear. The CDR3 has 16 residues. Germline CDR1 and CDR2: MGHRA and YSYEKL. CDR3 DNA: TGCGCCAGCAGCCAAGTAGTCGGAAGCCTCTCCGATACGCATTATTTT. Translated, it gives CASSQVVGSLSDTHYF.

This clonotype was seen repeatedly, ten times or more. The chain couples TRBV18 to TRBJ1-1; no firm D call. With 6 bases removed from V and 5 bases from J, the gap between germline ends came to 16 bases. This CDR3 region has 14 residues. The germline V gene encodes CDR1 KGHSH and CDR2 LQKENI. CDR3 sequence reads: CASSNRRSGTEAFF. The CDR3 DNA follows: TGTGCCAGCTCTAATCGACGGTCGGGAACTGAAGCTTTCTTT.

The chain carries TRBV7-2 and TRBJ2-1, with 7 nucleotides matching TRBD1. The germline V gene encodes CDR1 SGHTA and CDR2 FQGNSA. The CDR3 contains 16 residues. V shed 1 base, J shed 5 bases, and the junction held 8 bases outside the gene matches. CDR3 DNA: TGTGCCAGCAGCTTAGGCCTAGGGGGCGGTAACAATGAGCAGTTCTTC. This translates into CASSLGLGGGNNEQFF. Filled out from reference TRBV7-2 and TRBJ2-1, the complete variable domain reads GAGVSQSPSNKVTEKGKDVELRCDPISGHTALYWYRQSLGQGLEFLIYFQGNSAPDKSGLPSDRFSAERTGGSVSTLTIQRTQQEDSAVYLCASSLGLGGGNNEQFFGPGTRLTVL.

This clonotype was counted ten times or more. The chain links TRBV20-1 to TRBJ2-1; no firm D call. This CDR3 is 15 amino acids long. V was trimmed by 6 bases and J by 8 bases, leaving 23 bases between them. Germline lookup yields CDR1 DFQATT and CDR2 SNEGSKA (reference sequence). DNA for the CDR3: TGCAGTGCCCCAGCCCAAACCAAGACACAGTATGAGCAGTTCTTC. Translated: CSAPAQTKTQYEQFF.

The sample holds many counts of this clonotype. The V gene is TRBV29-1, the J gene TRBJ1-1, with a possible D match to TRBD1 (6 bases). CDR1 is SQVTM, CDR2 ANQGSEA, per germline. CDR3 length: 14 residues. The ends were cut back, 7 bases at V and 0 bases at J, with 15 bases in the middle. CDR3 in amino acids: CSAHSRQVNTEAFF. CDR3 bases: TGCAGCGCACACTCTAGACAGGTGAACACTGAAGCTTTCTTT.

The CDR3 DNA sequence: TGTGCCAGCGTGGGACAGGACAATCAGCCCCAGCATTTT. Translated, it gives CASVGQDNQPQHF. The rearrangement joins TRBV28 to TRBJ1-5, with 8 bases that match TRBD1. This CDR3 is built from 13 residues. Germline CDR1 and CDR2: MDHEN and SYDVKM. Trimming at V came to 8 bases and at J to 3 bases, leaving 3 bases not matched to a gene. Full variable domain (remainder filled in from reference TRBV28 and TRBJ1-5): DVKVTQSSRYLVKRTGEKVFLECVQDMDHENMFWYRQDPGLGLRLIYFSYDVKMKEKGDIPEGYSVSREKKERFSLILESASTNQTSMYLCASVGQDNQPQHFGDGTRLSIL.

This clonotype was counted a few times. The V and J genes are TRBV7-9 and TRBJ2-3; 8 bases are shared with TRBD2. Trimming took 5 bases from V and 2 from J; bases not matched to a gene: 3. CDR1 and CDR2 (germline): SEHNR, FQNEAQ (reference sequence). This CDR3 contains 14 residues. The CDR3, as DNA: TGTGCCAGCAGCCAACTAGCGGACACAGATACGCAGTATTTT. Residues: CASSQLADTDTQYF.

The chain links TRBV10-3 to TRBJ2-3; TRBD1 is a possible D gene (5 bases). CDR1 and CDR2 from the germline V gene are ENHRY and SYGVKD. The ends were cut back, 6 bases at V and 0 bases at J, with 13 bases in the middle. This CDR3 contains 15 residues. The CDR3 DNA sequence: TGTGCCATCAGCGTGGGAACAGGTAGCACAGATACGCAGTATTTT. This sequence encodes CAISVGTGSTDTQYF.

This clonotype was seen ten or more times. The chain recombines TRBV6-5 with TRBJ2-3; unclear D gene. The germline gives CDR1 MNHEY, CDR2 SVGAGI. Trimming shortened V by 0 bases and J by 4 bases, and 11 bases separated the two germline ends. CDR3 length equals 15 residues. The CDR3 here is CASSYSKLDPDTQYF. CDR3 coding DNA: TGTGCCAGCAGTTACTCTAAGCTAGACCCAGATACGCAGTATTTT.

For this clonotype: The CDR3 end shows no conserved phenylalanine or tryptophan, and so a read error is likely. No DNA is shown, since the ends of the CDR3 on it are uncertain; the CDR3 is the one TCRdb lists. This chain connects TRBV3-1 to TRBJ2-7. Looked up from germline, CDR1 is LGHDT and CDR2 is YNNKEL (reference sequence). Including both end residues, the CDR3 is 8 amino acids long. The chain's CDR3 is CASSQERT.

This clonotype has ten or more counts. This chain's CDR3 is CASRPLAEYNEQFF. The CDR3 coding sequence is TGTGCCAGCAGACCACTAGCGGAGTACAATGAGCAGTTCTTC. The chain couples TRBV6-1 to TRBJ2-1; 8 bases are a match to TRBD2. Germline values: CDR1 MNHNS, CDR2 SASEGT. V was pared by 6 bases and J by 4 bases, with 5 bases of the junction left unmatched. CDR3 length equals 14 residues.

V usage is TRBV7-6 and J usage is TRBJ1-4, with 8 bases fitting TRBD1. CDR1 is SGHVS and CDR2 is FNYEAQ in the germline V gene. CDR3 size: 16 residues. V shed 7 bases, J shed 4 bases, and the junction held 11 bases outside the gene matches. The CDR3 is CASNLTGVVINEKLFF. The CDR3 DNA follows: TGTGCCAGCAACCTGACAGGGGTCGTCATTAATGAAAAACTGTTTTTT.

This clonotype appeared many times. This chain links TRBV12-3 or TRBV12-4 with TRBJ1-4; D is possibly TRBD1 (5 bases). The CDR3 consists of 15 residues. V was pared by 5 bases and J by 0 bases, with 10 bases between. The CDR3 DNA follows: TGTGCCAGCAGTCCCGGGGCATCAACTAATGAAAAACTGTTTTTT. It codes for CASSPGASTNEKLFF.

About this clonotype itself: This may be a read error, as it is one base from a much larger clone. This chain links TRBV20-1 with TRBJ1-1; D is perhaps TRBD1 (6 bases). CDR3 length: 17 amino acids. Per germline, CDR1 DFQATT and CDR2 SNEGSKA (reference sequence). The CDR3 protein is CCAPRRGTNSFNTEAFF. The CDR3, as DNA: TGCTGTGCTCCACGAAGGGGGACAAATTCCTTTAACACTGAAGCTTTCTTT.